The 20 T cell receptor beta chains below all came from one sample that was sequenced in a study of cytomegalovirus exposure and HLA in healthy donors. A multiplex PCR was run with 60 Vbeta primers and 13 Jbeta primers. The repertoire was sequenced with immunoSEQ multiplex PCR; TCRdb's copy has only in-frame clones and lacks some. The data contain fewer than 200,000 clones, approximately 82% of them singletons. The sequencing input was PBMCs. The receptor source for this set is a male donor in good health and CMV-seronegative.

As DNA, the CDR3 is TGTGCCAGCAGTTTCTCGCGCGGGGATACAGATACGCAGTATTTT. It encodes CASSFSRGDTDTQYF. V is TRBV27 and J is TRBJ2-3; a possible D gene is TRBD2 (6 bases). This CDR3 region has 15 residues. From germline, CDR1 is MNHEY and CDR2 SMNVEV (reference sequence). Trimming pared 3 bases from V and 3 bases from J, leaving 13 bases between.

This chain joins TRBV15 and TRBJ2-1; D possibly corresponds to TRBD2 (6 bases). The CDR3 is 14 residues long. Germline CDR1 is LNHNV and CDR2 is YYDKDF (reference sequence). Trimming stripped 0 bases from V and 9 bases from J, with 12 bases between. Here the CDR3 reads CATSRDAGLVEQFF. The CDR3 DNA reads TGTGCCACCAGCAGAGATGCGGGGTTAGTTGAGCAGTTCTTC.

The chain links TRBV29-1 to TRBJ2-7; no firm D call. The CDR3 length is 13 residues. V lost 2 bases, J lost 1 base, and 9 bases lay in between. Germline lookup yields CDR1 SQVTM and CDR2 ANQGSEA. As DNA, the CDR3 is TGCAGCGTTGAACTCCCTTATTCCTACGAGCAGTACTTC. It encodes CSVELPYSYEQYF.

The chain has TRBV5-4 and TRBJ2-6; 8 bases agree with TRBD1. CDR3 length: 17 amino acids. The V segment lost 3 bases and the J segment 0 bases; nucleotides outside the gene matches: 5. CDR1 and CDR2 from the germline V gene are SGHNT and YYREEE (reference sequence). The CDR3 sequence: CASSYGTGVSGANVLTF. In DNA, the CDR3 is TGTGCCAGCAGCTACGGGACAGGCGTCTCTGGGGCCAACGTCCTGACTTTC.

This chain uses TRBV27 with TRBJ2-3, with 13 bases fitting TRBD2. The V gene end was trimmed by 2 bases and the J gene end by 4 bases; junction bases not matched to a gene: 3. The germline CDR1 and CDR2 sequences are MNHEY and SMNVEV (reference sequence). The CDR3 consists of 16 residues. The CDR3 DNA is TGTGCCAGCAGTTTAGCACTAGCGGGAGGGCCAGATACGCAGTATTTT. Amino acid sequence: CASSLALAGGPDTQYF.

The chain links TRBV28 to TRBJ2-1, with TRBD2 matching 11 bases. J gave up 2 bases and V 3 bases, and 9 bases lay outside the gene matches. In germline, CDR1 is MDHEN, CDR2 SYDVKM. CDR3 size: 18 residues. CDR3 sequence: CASSFFPSGRTPYNEQFF. The CDR3 DNA reads TGTGCCAGCAGTTTTTTTCCTAGCGGGAGGACCCCCTACAATGAGCAGTTCTTC.

The chain employs TRBV29-1 and TRBJ2-7, with D maybe TRBD1 (5 bases). CDR1 is SQVTM and CDR2 is ANQGSEA in the germline V gene. Trimming stripped 4 bases from V and 5 bases from J, with 15 bases between. The CDR3 runs to 13 residues. CDR3 residues: CSVGFQGGNEQYF. CDR3 bases: TGCAGCGTTGGATTCCAGGGCGGCAACGAGCAGTACTTC.

V is TRBV7-2 and J is TRBJ1-1; possibly TRBD1 for D (5 bases). CDR3 size: 17 residues. Germline V CDR1 and CDR2: SGHTA, FQGNSA. The ends were cut back, 5 bases at V and 4 bases at J, with 23 bases in the middle. CDR3 sequence: CASSPTGGTRGVTEAFF. CDR3 DNA: TGTGCCAGCAGCCCGACGGGGGGGACCCGAGGTGTCACTGAAGCTTTCTTT.

The V gene is TRBV7-2, the J gene TRBJ2-2; 8 nucleotides agree with TRBD1. Trimming took 7 bases from V and 6 from J; bases not matched to a gene: 10. The CDR3 is made up of 15 amino acids. Germline CDR1 is SGHTA and CDR2 is FQGNSA. The CDR3 DNA sequence: TGTGCCAGCACCCAACAGGGGGTGGCGGCCGGGGAGCTGTTTTTT. The encoded protein is CASTQQGVAAGELFF.

For this clone: Other nucleotide sequences from this sample produce the same CDR3. The chain combines TRBV9 with TRBJ1-2, with D possibly matching TRBD1 (5 bases). V lost 0 bases and J 4 bases, leaving 16 bases between the germline ends. CDR3 size: 16 residues. Looked up from germline, CDR1 is SGDLS and CDR2 is YYNGEE. The CDR3 nucleotides are TGTGCCAGCAGCGTAGGGAACGGAGGGGAAGGCTATGGCTACACCTTC. Translating gives CASSVGNGGEGYGYTF. The whole variable domain, remainder taken from reference TRBV9 and TRBJ1-2, is DSGVTQTPKHLITATGQRVTLRCSPRSGDLSVYWYQQSLDQGLQFLIQYYNGEERAKGNILERFSAQQFPDLHSELNLSSLELGDSALYFCASSVGNGGEGYGYTFGSGTRLTVV.

The V and J genes are TRBV28 and TRBJ2-4; no clear D. Trimming pared 10 bases from V and 0 bases from J, leaving 7 bases between. Germline V gene sequence: CDR1 MDHEN, CDR2 SYDVKM. This CDR3 region has 12 residues. The DNA of the CDR3 is TGTGCCACCTGTAAAGCCAAAAACATTCAGTACTTC. Amino acid sequence: CATCKAKNIQYF. Full variable domain (missing parts from reference TRBV28 and TRBJ2-4): DVKVTQSSRYLVKRTGEKVFLECVQDMDHENMFWYRQDPGLGLRLIYFSYDVKMKEKGDIPEGYSVSREKKERFSLILESASTNQTSMYLCATCKAKNIQYFGAGTRLSVL.

The chain carries TRBV29-1 and TRBJ1-2; possible D gene TRBD1, 5 bases. There are 13 residues in the CDR3. V lost 3 bases and J lost 6, with 14 bases in between. Germline V gives CDR1 SQVTM, CDR2 ANQGSEA. The CDR3: CSVDISREDGYTF. The CDR3 DNA follows: TGCAGCGTTGACATAAGCAGGGAAGATGGCTACACCTTC.

The chain combines TRBV30 with TRBJ2-5, with TRBD2 matching over 10 bases. CDR1 and CDR2 from the germline V gene are GTSNPN and SVGIG (reference sequence). This CDR3 region has 16 residues. The V and J ends lost 3 bases and 4 bases, in that order; junction bases with no gene match: 11. CDR3 sequence (DNA): TGTGCCTGGAGAAGATCAAGCGGGAGGGCCAGAGAGACCCAGTACTTC. It yields the protein CAWRRSSGRARETQYF. Drawing the rest from reference TRBV30 and TRBJ2-5, the complete variable domain is SQTIHQWPATLVQPVGSPLSLECTVEGTSNPNLYWYRQAAGRGLQLLFYSVGIGQISSEVPQNLSASRPQDRQFILSSKKLLLSDSGFYLCAWRRSSGRARETQYFGPGTRLLVL.

There are a few counts of this clone. The CDR3 spells CASRTSGRRGELFF. In nucleotides, the CDR3 is TGTGCCAGCCGAACTAGCGGGAGAAGAGGGGAGCTGTTTTTT. This chain uses TRBV6-6 with TRBJ2-2; TRBD2 aligns across 11 bases. With 8 bases clipped from V and 8 bases from J, the junction kept 7 bases outside the gene matches. The CDR3 is made up of 14 amino acids. Germline lookup yields CDR1 MNHNY and CDR2 SVGAGI (reference sequence).

The genes are TRBV6-1 and TRBJ1-3, with TRBD1 matching over 8 bases. Germline CDR1 MNHNS, CDR2 SASEGT. CDR3 length equals 14 residues. J lost 2 bases, V lost 5 bases, and 2 bases had no gene match. This CDR3 reads CASSQGAAGNTIYF. CDR3 coding DNA: TGTGCCAGCAGTCAGGGGGCGGCTGGAAACACCATATATTTT.

The genes are TRBV9 and TRBJ2-3, with D perhaps TRBD1 (5 bases). The V and J ends lost 2 bases and 5 bases respectively, with 9 bases between them. This CDR3 is built from 13 residues. From germline, CDR1 is SGDLS and CDR2 YYNGEE. The CDR3 nucleotides are TGTGCCAGCAGCGTCCAGGGAATAGATACGCAGTATTTT. Translation gives CASSVQGIDTQYF. Drawing the rest from reference TRBV9 and TRBJ2-3, the complete variable domain is DSGVTQTPKHLITATGQRVTLRCSPRSGDLSVYWYQQSLDQGLQFLIQYYNGEERAKGNILERFSAQQFPDLHSELNLSSLELGDSALYFCASSVQGIDTQYFGPGTRLTVL.

V is TRBV28 and J is TRBJ1-1, with D maybe TRBD1 (6 bases). V was pared by 8 bases and J by 6 bases, with 16 bases between. Germline values: CDR1 MDHEN, CDR2 SYDVKM. The CDR3 spans 13 residues. For the CDR3, the DNA is TGTGCCAGCGGGCAACAGGGAATCCCTGAAGCTTTCTTT. It yields the protein CASGQQGIPEAFF.

This chain joins TRBV7-9 and TRBJ1-3, with D possibly TRBD1 on 6 matching bases. CDR1 and CDR2 (germline): SEHNR, FQNEAQ (reference sequence). The CDR3 spans 12 residues. V lost 4 bases to trimming and J lost 9 bases, with 10 bases between them. Here the CDR3 DNA reads TGTGCCAGCAGCTCAGGGGTGAGCACCATATATTTT. It codes for CASSSGVSTIYF.

This clone has only one observation. The chain couples TRBV5-4 to TRBJ2-3; 14 bases line up with TRBD2. Germline V gives CDR1 SGHNT, CDR2 YYREEE (reference sequence). The junction had 5 bases not matched to a gene; V was cut back by 4 bases and J by 4 bases. The CDR3 runs to 16 residues. CDR3 sequence reads: CASSGGTSGSPDTQYF. The CDR3 region has the DNA TGTGCCAGCAGCGGTGGGACTAGCGGGAGTCCAGATACGCAGTATTTT. Together with reference TRBV5-4 and TRBJ2-3, the CDR3 gives the full variable domain: ETGVTQSPTHLIKTRGQQVTLRCSSQSGHNTVSWYQQALGQGPQFIFQYYREEENGRGNFPPRFSGLQFPNYSSELNVNALELDDSALYLCASSGGTSGSPDTQYFGPGTRLTVL.

CDR3 loop: CASSYGTAVNTEAFF. CDR3 in DNA: TGTGCCAGCAGTTACGGGACAGCAGTGAACACTGAAGCTTTCTTT. This chain links TRBV6-6 with TRBJ1-1; 7 bases are a match to TRBD1. Germline CDR1 MNHNY, CDR2 SVGAGI (reference sequence). J was trimmed by 0 bases and V by 2 bases; bases with no gene match: 3. This CDR3 contains 15 residues.